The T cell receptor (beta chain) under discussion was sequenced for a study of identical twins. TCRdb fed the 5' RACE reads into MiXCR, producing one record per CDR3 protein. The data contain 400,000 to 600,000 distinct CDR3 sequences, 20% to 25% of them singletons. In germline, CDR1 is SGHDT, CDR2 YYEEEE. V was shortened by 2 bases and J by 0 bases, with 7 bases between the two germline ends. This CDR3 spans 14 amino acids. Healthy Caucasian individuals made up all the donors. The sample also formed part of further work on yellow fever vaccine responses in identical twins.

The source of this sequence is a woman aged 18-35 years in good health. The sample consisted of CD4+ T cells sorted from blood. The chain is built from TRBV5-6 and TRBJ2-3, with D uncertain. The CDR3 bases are TGTGCCAGCAGCTTTACCGGGAGCACAGATACGCAGTATTTT. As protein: CASSFTGSTDTQYF. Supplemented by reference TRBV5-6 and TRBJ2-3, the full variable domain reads DAGVTQSPTHLIKTRGQQVTLRCSPKSGHDTVSWYQQALGQGPQFIFQYYEEEERQRGNFPDRFSGHQFPNYSSELNVNALLLGDSALYLCASSFTGSTDTQYFGPGTRLTVL.